This entry describes one T cell receptor (beta chain). Its antigen is undetermined. PCR employed 60 Vbeta and 13 Jbeta primers. The data were produced by immunoSEQ multiplex PCR, yet TCRdb's version contains in-frame clones alone and is incomplete. This table has 200,000 to 250,000 clones, approximately 82% appearing once. This specimen belongs to a study of cytomegalovirus exposure and HLA in healthy donors. For the study at large: Most genotyped donors, about four fifths of 398, had Caucasian-associated genetic ancestry. Study observations and caveats: Diagnosis of cytomegalovirus status made by the classifier reportedly showed high specificity and sensitivity.

Germline lookup yields CDR1 MNHEY and CDR2 SMNVEV (reference sequence). V shed 1 base, J shed 6 bases, and the junction held 8 bases outside the gene matches. The CDR3 contains 16 residues. The chain carries TRBV27 and TRBJ2-2, with TRBD2 identical over 7 bases. This clonotype was obtained from a male donor in good health and CMV-seronegative. The source material was PBMCs. CDR3 sequence: CASSLYVGGPSGELFF. The CDR3 DNA reads TGTGCCAGCAGTTTATACGTGGGAGGGCCCTCCGGGGAGCTGTTTTTT.